The T cell receptor (beta chain) under discussion was sequenced for a study of blood T cell repertoires in COVID-19. Sequencing used immunoSEQ multiplex PCR; TCRdb keeps in-frame clones, though not all of them. The sample has 60,000 to 85,000 clones; roughly four fifths are singletons. The V and J ends lost 3 bases and 2 bases respectively, with 8 bases between them. The CDR3 sequence is 13 residues long. In germline, CDR1 is LNHDA, CDR2 SQIVND (reference sequence). The sequenced material came from peripheral blood. J is TRBJ2-7 and V is TRBV19; D possibly corresponds to TRBD1 (5 bases). The receptor was derived from an older man with acute or convalescent COVID-19. The CDR3 region is CASSMGRAYEQYF. For the CDR3, the DNA is TGTGCCAGTAGTATGGGCAGGGCCTACGAGCAGTACTTC.